A single sample gave rise to the 20 T cell receptor beta chains below, sequenced in a study of CD8+CD57+ T cells in acquired aplastic anemia. Profiles of TCR beta VDJ and CDR3 were generated from a genomic DNA template. TCRdb processed the reads anew with MiXCR; each CDR3 protein has one entry. The data contain about 420,000 distinct CDR3 sequences, around 72% of them singletons. The sample consisted of sorted CD4+, CD8+, or CD8+CD57+ T cells (not recorded which) from PBMCs. The receptors shown here come from a human donor in good health, serving as a control.

This chain uses TRBV4-2 with TRBJ1-2; D remains ambiguous. Germline-derived CDR1 and CDR2 are LGHNA and YNFKEQ. CDR3 length: 14 residues. V was cut by 6 bases and J by 0 bases, with 11 bases left in between. The CDR3, as DNA: TGTGCCAGCAGGGCAGGCTGGACTAACTATGGCTACACCTTC. Amino acid sequence: CASRAGWTNYGYTF.

The chain has TRBV2 and TRBJ2-2; 7 bases are a match to TRBD2. The CDR3 consists of 15 residues. Germline V gene lookup returns CDR1 SNHLY and CDR2 FYNNEI. V shed 1 base and J 4 bases; nucleotides not matched to a gene: 3. The CDR3 bases are TGTGCCAGCAGTGAAGAGCGGGGTCGCACCGGGGAGCTGTTTTTT. Residues: CASSEERGRTGELFF.

Of note for this clonotype: An end of the junction differs from the germline gene, which may be a read error. The CDR3 protein is CASSPTGADTEAFF. The CDR3 nucleotides read TGTGCCAGCAGCCCTACGGGGGCGGACACTGAAGCATTCTTT. V gene TRBV9 combines with J gene TRBJ1-1; D is possibly TRBD1 (6 bases). This CDR3 contains 14 residues. CDR1 is SGDLS and CDR2 is YYNGEE in the germline V gene.

About this clonotype itself: Mismatch with germline at one junction end may stem from a read error. The chain is built from TRBV7-2 and TRBJ1-1; 7 bases map to TRBD1. The CDR3 loop spans 14 amino acids. CDR1 SGHTA and CDR2 FQGNSA come from the germline V gene. The CDR3 loop is CASSLGAGGTDAYF. The DNA for the CDR3 is TGTGCCAGCAGCTTGGGCGCAGGGGGGACTGACGCTTACTTT.

This clonotype has just one count. The J gene is TRBJ1-6, the V gene TRBV9; D not resolved. The germline CDR1 and CDR2 sequences are SGDLS and YYNGEE. Between the trimmed V and J ends, which lost 4 bases and 8 bases, there was a span of 22 bases. The CDR3 is 17 amino acids. In nucleotides, the CDR3 is TGTGCCAGCAGCTTACACGGGGAACGGTCCTACGATTCACCCCTCCACTTT. Encoded protein: CASSLHGERSYDSPLHF.

Details on this clonotype: The junction departs from the called germline gene at one end, perhaps through a read error. The chain employs TRBV5-1 and TRBJ1-4; D not certain. In germline, CDR1 is SGHRS, CDR2 YFSETQ. CDR3 length equals 15 residues. CDR3 residues: CASSGNGQSNEKLFF. The CDR3 coding sequence is TGTGCCAGCAGCGGTAACGGCCAGAGTAATGAAAAACTGTTTTTT.

This chain uses TRBV7-2 with TRBJ1-2; D gene unclear. The CDR3 is 17 residues long. The germline V gene has CDR1 SGHTA and CDR2 FQGNSA. With 3 bases removed from V and 8 bases from J, the gap between germline ends came to 25 bases. The CDR3 here is CASSLFTSGEETQGYTF. CDR3 nucleotides: TGTGCCAGCAGCTTGTTTACTAGCGGGGAAGAGACCCAGGGCTACACCTTC.

The sample holds a few counts of this clonotype. The chain joins TRBV19 to TRBJ1-5; D unclear. Per the germline V gene, CDR1 is LNHDA and CDR2 is SQIVND (reference sequence). Trimming cost V 6 bases and J 6 bases, with 18 bases left between them. The CDR3 covers 15 residues. The CDR3 sequence: CASRPQTRFSQPQHF. The CDR3, as DNA: TGTGCCAGTAGACCCCAGACGAGGTTTTCTCAGCCCCAGCATTTT.

As for this clonotype: The junction shows a germline mismatch at one end, possibly a read error. The rearrangement links TRBV5-1 to TRBJ1-3, with a tentative D call TRBD1 (5 bases). Germline CDR1 is SGHRS and CDR2 is YFSETQ. This CDR3 contains 14 residues. The DNA for the CDR3 is TGCGCCACCAGCTCAGGACAATCTGGGAACACCATATATTTT. This codes for CATSSGQSGNTIYF.

For this clonotype: No conserved phenylalanine or tryptophan ends this CDR3, so it is likely a read error. The limits of the CDR3 on the DNA are not certain, so only TCRdb's listed CDR3 is given. The chain uses TRBV9 and TRBJ2-5; TRBD1, the table's D call, lacks a check against the DNA. CDR1 is SGDLS, CDR2 YYNGEE, per germline. The CDR3 region is 13 residues in length, termini included. The CDR3 region is CASSGADRGRGAI.

The J gene is TRBJ2-3, the V gene TRBV29-1; D might be TRBD1 or TRBD2, each matching 5 bases. Germline CDR1 and CDR2: SQVTM and ANQGSEA. The CDR3 runs to 13 residues. CDR3 coding DNA: TGCAGTTATGACCAGGGAGTTACAGATACGCAGTATTTT. Protein sequence: CSYDQGVTDTQYF.

As to this clonotype: Germline is not matched at one junction end, which may reflect a read error. This rearrangement joins TRBV19 to TRBJ2-7; 7 bases map to TRBD2. Germline CDR1 is LNHDA and CDR2 is SQIVND (reference sequence). The CDR3 covers 15 residues. The CDR3 DNA reads TGTGCCAGTAGTATAGGGGGGGGAGAGGACACCCAGTACTTCTTC. Translating it yields CASSIGGGEDTQYFF.

This sequence joins TRBV20-1 and TRBJ1-2; 8 bases agree with TRBD1. V was clipped by 6 bases and J by 0 bases; unmatched bases: 9. This CDR3 has 15 amino acids. Per germline, CDR1 DFQATT and CDR2 SNEGSKA (reference sequence). The CDR3 here is CSARGRRRANYGYTF. CDR3 nucleotides: TGCAGTGCCAGGGGGCGCCGGCGCGCTAACTATGGCTACACCTTC.

This clonotype was detected ten times or more. The chain recombines TRBV6-2 or TRBV6-3 with TRBJ2-7, with 7 bases identical to TRBD1. Per the germline V gene, CDR1 is MNHEY and CDR2 is SVGEGT. This CDR3 is 14 amino acids long. The trim removed 6 bases at V and 1 base at J, leaving 6 bases unmatched. The CDR3 DNA reads TGTGCCAGCAGGCAGACAGGGACGTCCTACGAGCAGTACTTC. This translates into CASRQTGTSYEQYF.

This chain connects TRBV7-6 to TRBJ2-7, with D possibly matching TRBD2 (6 bases). The CDR3 spans 15 residues. Germline loops: CDR1 SGHVS, CDR2 FNYEAQ. V lost 5 bases and J 5 bases, leaving 19 bases between the germline ends. The CDR3 bases are TGTGCCAGCAGCCCCGGGCCAACGGGAGCCCACGAGCAGTACTTC. Translating it yields CASSPGPTGAHEQYF.

This clonotype was seen ten or more times. The chain has TRBV6-2 or TRBV6-3 and TRBJ1-2; 7 bases line up with TRBD1. This CDR3 is 14 amino acids long. V dropped 2 bases and J dropped 9; count of bases not matched to a gene: 9. In germline, CDR1 is MNHEY, CDR2 SVGEGT. The CDR3 is CASSYGQVYGSYTF. Written as DNA, the CDR3 is TGTGCCAGCAGTTACGGACAGGTCTATGGTAGCTACACCTTC.

For this clonotype: The conserved phenylalanine or tryptophan normally closing the CDR3 is absent here, so this likely arose from a read error. The DNA is left out, because the CDR3 cannot be placed on it with certainty; the CDR3 is given as TCRdb lists it. The chain carries TRBV24-1 and TRBJ2-3; the table names TRBD1, a call not compared with the DNA. Germline assignment: CDR1 KGHDR and CDR2 SFDVKD. Including both end residues, the CDR3 is 16 amino acids long. CDR3 loop: CATSELSGVQVATPSV.

The chain recombines TRBV28 with TRBJ1-5; no definite D call. With 2 bases removed from V and 0 bases from J, the gap between germline ends came to 5 bases. Germline assignment: CDR1 MDHEN and CDR2 SYDVKM. This CDR3 contains 14 residues. The DNA for the CDR3 is TGTGCCAGCAGTTTACCCGATAGCAATCAGCCCCAGCATTTT. Amino acid sequence: CASSLPDSNQPQHF.

This clonotype was seen a handful of times. The conserved closing phenylalanine or tryptophan is absent in this CDR3, likely reflecting a read error. Because the CDR3's place on the DNA is in doubt, the DNA is left out and the CDR3 is given as listed by TCRdb. This chain links TRBV7-2 with TRBJ2-6. Germline CDR1 reads SGHTA; CDR2 reads FQGNSA. The CDR3 comprises 13 residues, both ends counted. The CDR3 region is CASSLPGANVLKI.

This clonotype was detected only once. The chain employs TRBV19 and TRBJ2-3; the D gene could be TRBD1 or TRBD2 (6 bases each). Germline values: CDR1 LNHDA, CDR2 SQIVND (reference sequence). The CDR3 has 16 residues. The ends were cut back, 1 base at V and 0 bases at J, with 11 bases in the middle. The CDR3 protein is CASSIGGDKSTDTQYF. CDR3 bases: TGTGCCAGTAGTATAGGGGGGGACAAAAGCACAGATACGCAGTATTTT.